These 8 T cell receptor beta chains originate from one sample sequenced in a study of cytomegalovirus exposure and HLA in healthy donors. Primers for the PCR totalled 60 Vbeta and 13 Jbeta. Sequencing was performed with immunoSEQ multiplex PCR; in TCRdb, only in-frame clones are kept and a portion is missing. This sample has about 120,000 clones, with over 75% found just once. Material for sequencing was PBMCs. Receptor source: a man aged 25 to 40 in good health and CMV-seronegative.

The rearrangement uses TRBV7-9 and TRBJ2-6; 10 nucleotides agree with TRBD1. The CDR3 totals 18 residues. J was trimmed by 2 bases and V by 5 bases; bases with no gene match: 9. Per the germline V gene, CDR1 is SEHNR and CDR2 is FQNEAQ (reference sequence). The CDR3 protein is CASSLLPTGGAGANVLTF. The CDR3 coding sequence is TGTGCCAGCAGCCTTCTCCCGACAGGGGGCGCTGGGGCCAACGTCCTGACTTTC.

V gene TRBV4-3 combines with J gene TRBJ2-3; 8 nucleotides match TRBD2. The CDR3 loop spans 17 amino acids. CDR1 is LGHNA and CDR2 is YSLEER in the germline V gene. The J segment lost 1 base and the V segment lost 6 bases, leaving 12 bases of the junction unmatched. The CDR3 is CASSLLRGGSGTDTQYF. CDR3 nucleotide sequence: TGCGCCAGCAGTCTACTCCGGGGGGGGTCGGGCACAGATACGCAGTATTTT.

V usage is TRBV5-6 and J usage is TRBJ2-7; maybe TRBD1 (6 bases). Germline lookup yields CDR1 SGHDT and CDR2 YYEEEE. The CDR3 length is 14 residues. With 4 bases removed from V and 1 base from J, the gap between germline ends came to 12 bases. This CDR3 reads CASSQLDSSYEQYF. CDR3 in DNA: TGTGCCAGCAGCCAATTGGACAGTTCCTACGAGCAGTACTTC. Together with reference TRBV5-6 and TRBJ2-7, the CDR3 gives the full variable domain: DAGVTQSPTHLIKTRGQQVTLRCSPKSGHDTVSWYQQALGQGPQFIFQYYEEEERQRGNFPDRFSGHQFPNYSSELNVNALLLGDSALYLCASSQLDSSYEQYFGPGTRLTVT.

This chain uses TRBV10-1 with TRBJ2-7, with 10 bases lining up with TRBD1. Germline CDR1 WNHNN, CDR2 SYGVQD (reference sequence). CDR3 length: 14 amino acids. The V segment lost 9 bases and the J segment 2 bases; nucleotides outside the gene matches: 7. CDR3 in DNA: TGCGCCAGACAACGGGACAGGGGTCCCTACGAGCAGTACTTC. Its protein is CARQRDRGPYEQYF.

Here the CDR3 reads CASSPNRDRGGEQYF. CDR3 DNA sequence: TGTGCCAGCAGCCCCAACCGGGACAGGGGGGGTGAGCAGTACTTC. This chain joins TRBV11-2 and TRBJ2-7; 11 bases align to TRBD1. V was pared by 5 bases and J by 7 bases, with 10 bases of the junction left unmatched. Germline CDR1 and CDR2: SGHAT and FQNNGV. The CDR3 covers 15 residues.

This clone was counted once. The DNA for the CDR3 is TGTGCCAGCAGCCAAGGACTAGCGGGGGCGGTCGCCGATACGCAGTATTTT. This codes for CASSQGLAGAVADTQYF. The V and J genes are TRBV5-4 and TRBJ2-3, with 13 bases aligning to TRBD2. Germline assignment: CDR1 SGHNT and CDR2 YYREEE (reference sequence). The CDR3 has 17 residues. With V trimmed by 4 bases and J by 6 bases, 11 bases remained unmatched.

The chain uses TRBV2 and TRBJ1-2, with D uncertain. Germline CDR1 is SNHLY and CDR2 is FYNNEI. This CDR3 is built from 13 residues. V was cut by 4 bases and J by 8 bases, with 14 bases left in between. This chain's CDR3 is CASSGEITIGYTF. As DNA, the CDR3 is TGTGCCAGCAGTGGAGAAATCACTATAGGCTACACCTTC.

This chain joins TRBV6-1 and TRBJ1-2, with 11 bases aligning to TRBD1. The germline V gene has CDR1 MNHNS and CDR2 SASEGT. V lost 0 bases and J lost 5; bases outside the gene matches: 11. The CDR3 is made up of 18 amino acids. CDR3 sequence (DNA): TGTGCCAGCAGTGAAGCCCACGGACAGGGGGCTGGGGCTTATGGCTACACCTTC. Translated, it gives CASSEAHGQGAGAYGYTF.